This T cell receptor (beta chain) was recovered during a study of blood T cell repertoires in COVID-19. Per the original methods: Nucleated cell counts were estimated from reference gene primer amplification. Measured with immunoSEQ multiplex PCR; TCRdb has only the in-frame clones, and not every one. V, J and clone size are taken as reported in that table, and D and trimming were inferred from the DNA itself. The data show nearly 60,000 clones, around 90% seen once. This clone was detected a few times. The CDR3 extends over 17 amino acids. The V end was cut by 1 base, the J end by 3 bases, with 17 bases between. Germline assignment: CDR1 LGHNA and CDR2 YSLEER.

Sequencing was performed on peripheral blood. The V and J genes are TRBV4-3 and TRBJ2-3, with a weak D call TRBD2 (6 bases). The sequence was obtained from a man in his sixties with active COVID-19. CDR3: CASSQGTGAAGTDTQYF. In DNA form, the CDR3 reads TGCGCCAGCAGCCAAGGGACGGGAGCTGCGGGAACAGATACGCAGTATTTT.